The source of this T cell receptor (beta chain) is a study of cytomegalovirus exposure and HLA in healthy donors. Study results and limitations: Trimming of TCR beta V- and J-genes showed a link, identified in a later analysis, to a missense DCLRE1C variant. The study flagged about 150 TCR beta chains as cytomegalovirus-associated.

Points on this clone: Its antigen is not known.

Both 60 Vbeta primers and 13 Jbeta primers went into the PCR. Assay: immunoSEQ multiplex PCR; the TCRdb copy retains only in-frame clones and omits some. The sample holds roughly 200,000 clones, roughly 80% seen once. This sequence originates from a woman aged 18-29 years in good health and CMV-seronegative. Specimen: PBMCs.

This chain's CDR3 is CASSATILLNEQYF. The CDR3, as DNA: TGCGCCAGCAGCGCGACTATTCTCCTCAACGAGCAGTACTTC. This chain joins TRBV10-1 and TRBJ2-7; D may be TRBD2 (5 bases). The germline V gene encodes CDR1 WNHNN and CDR2 SYGVQD (reference sequence). The germline V and J ends were trimmed by 6 bases and 5 bases, with 17 bases remaining between them. The CDR3 consists of 14 residues.